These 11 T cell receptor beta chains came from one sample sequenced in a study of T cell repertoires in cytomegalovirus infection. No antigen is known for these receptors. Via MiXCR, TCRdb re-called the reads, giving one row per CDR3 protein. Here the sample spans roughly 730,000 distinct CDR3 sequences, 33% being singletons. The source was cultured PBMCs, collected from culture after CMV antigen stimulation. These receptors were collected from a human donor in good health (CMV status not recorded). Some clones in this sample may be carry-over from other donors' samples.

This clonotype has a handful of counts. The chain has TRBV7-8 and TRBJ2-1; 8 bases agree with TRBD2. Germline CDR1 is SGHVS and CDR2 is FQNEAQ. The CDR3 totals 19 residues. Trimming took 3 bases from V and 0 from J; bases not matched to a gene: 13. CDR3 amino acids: CASSLLSWLAGGSYNEQFF. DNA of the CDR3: TGTGCCAGCAGCTTGCTCTCTTGGCTAGCGGGTGGCTCCTACAATGAGCAGTTCTTC.

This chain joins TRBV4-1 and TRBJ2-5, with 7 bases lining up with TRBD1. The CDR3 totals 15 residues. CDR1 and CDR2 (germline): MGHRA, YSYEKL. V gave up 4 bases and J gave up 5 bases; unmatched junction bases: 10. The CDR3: CASSRRDSWKETQYF. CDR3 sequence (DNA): TGCGCCAGCAGCCGAAGGGACAGTTGGAAGGAGACCCAGTACTTC.

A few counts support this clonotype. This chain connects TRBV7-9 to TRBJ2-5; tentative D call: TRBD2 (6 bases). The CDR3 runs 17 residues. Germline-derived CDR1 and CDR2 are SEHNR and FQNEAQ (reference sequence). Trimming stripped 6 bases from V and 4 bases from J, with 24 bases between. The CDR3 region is CASSPGGLLVMRETQYF. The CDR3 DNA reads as TGTGCCAGCAGTCCCGGGGGACTTTTGGTGATGAGAGAGACCCAGTACTTC.

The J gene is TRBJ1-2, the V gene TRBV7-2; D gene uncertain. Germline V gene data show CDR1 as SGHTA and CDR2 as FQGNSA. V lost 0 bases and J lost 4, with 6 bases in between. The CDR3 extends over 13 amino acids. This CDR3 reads CASSLARLYGYTF. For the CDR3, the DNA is TGTGCCAGCAGCTTAGCAAGACTCTATGGCTACACCTTC.

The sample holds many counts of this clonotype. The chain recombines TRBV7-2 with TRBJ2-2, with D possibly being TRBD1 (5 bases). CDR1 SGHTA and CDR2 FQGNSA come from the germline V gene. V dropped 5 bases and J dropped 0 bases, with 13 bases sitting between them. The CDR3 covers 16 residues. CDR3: CASSPRTPTNTGELFF. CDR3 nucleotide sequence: TGTGCCAGCAGCCCCCGGACACCGACGAACACCGGGGAGCTGTTTTTT.

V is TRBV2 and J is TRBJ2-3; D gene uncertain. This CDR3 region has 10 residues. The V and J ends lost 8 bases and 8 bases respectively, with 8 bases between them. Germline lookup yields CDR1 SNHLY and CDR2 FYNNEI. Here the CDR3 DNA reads TGTGCCAGCGGGAAGACTACGCAGTATTTT. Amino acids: CASGKTTQYF.

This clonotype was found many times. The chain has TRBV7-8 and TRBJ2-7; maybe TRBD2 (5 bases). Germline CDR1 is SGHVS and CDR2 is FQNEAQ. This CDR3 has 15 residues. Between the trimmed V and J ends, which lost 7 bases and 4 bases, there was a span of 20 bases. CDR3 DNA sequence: TGTGCCAGCACCAAGAAGGGCCGCGGGTCATACGAGCAGTACTTC. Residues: CASTKKGRGSYEQYF.

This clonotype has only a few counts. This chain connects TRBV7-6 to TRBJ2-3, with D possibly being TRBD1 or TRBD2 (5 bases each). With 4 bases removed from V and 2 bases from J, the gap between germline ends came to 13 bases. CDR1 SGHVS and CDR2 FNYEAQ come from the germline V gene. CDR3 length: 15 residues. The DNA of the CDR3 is TGTGCCAGCAGCTCGCCCCGGGACCACACAGATACGCAGTATTTT. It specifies CASSSPRDHTDTQYF.

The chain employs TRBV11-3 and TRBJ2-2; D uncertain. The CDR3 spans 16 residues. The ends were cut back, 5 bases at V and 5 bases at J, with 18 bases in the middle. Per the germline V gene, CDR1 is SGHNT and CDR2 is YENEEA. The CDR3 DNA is TGTGCCAGCAGCAAAAGGACCAGGATTGGTACCGGGGAGCTGTTTTTT. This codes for CASSKRTRIGTGELFF. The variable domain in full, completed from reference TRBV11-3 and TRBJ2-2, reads EAGVVQSPRYKIIEKKQPVAFWCNPISGHNTLYWYLQNLGQGPELLIRYENEEAVDDSQLPKDRFSAERLKGVDSTLKIQPAELGDSAVYLCASSKRTRIGTGELFFGEGSRLTVL.

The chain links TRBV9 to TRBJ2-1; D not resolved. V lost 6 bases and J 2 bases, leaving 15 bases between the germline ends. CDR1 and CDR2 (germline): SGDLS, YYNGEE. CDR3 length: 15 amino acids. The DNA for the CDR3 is TGTGCCAGCACCGCCTCTGCGGTCGCCTACAATGAGCAGTTCTTC. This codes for CASTASAVAYNEQFF.

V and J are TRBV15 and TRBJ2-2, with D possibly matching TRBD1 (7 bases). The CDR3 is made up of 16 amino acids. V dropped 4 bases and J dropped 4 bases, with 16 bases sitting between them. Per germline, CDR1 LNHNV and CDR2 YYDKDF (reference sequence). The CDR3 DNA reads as TGTGCCACCAGCACGCGGACAGGAGGGAGCACCGGGGAGCTGTTTTTT. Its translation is CATSTRTGGSTGELFF. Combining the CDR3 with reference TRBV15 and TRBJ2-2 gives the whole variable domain DAMVIQNPRYQVTQFGKPVTLSCSQTLNHNVMYWYQQKSSQAPKLLFHYYDKDFNNEADTPDNFQSRRPNTSFCFLDIRSPGLGDTAMYLCATSTRTGGSTGELFFGEGSRLTVL.